The 26 T cell receptor beta chains reported below all come from one sample, sequenced in a study of control samples from healthy donors and cancer patients (dated by TCRdb to the early 2020s). To prepare the library, the immunoSEQ multiplex PCR assay was applied. The source is immuneACCESS, and TCRdb retained only in-frame sequences with V and J called. Part of the clones is not carried over; for the studies checked, unresolved V genes explain less than half of this, and the remainder is unexplained. The sample contains around 80,000 clones, around 92% of them found a single time. Approximately 6% of the sample is held by the ten biggest clonotypes. Sequencing was performed on blood. Source of these receptors: a man aged 50-59 years in good health.

The CDR3 protein is CASSLQGTGGYEQYF. The CDR3 DNA reads TGTGCCAGCAGCTTGCAAGGGACAGGGGGTTACGAGCAGTACTTC. V usage is TRBV5-6 and J usage is TRBJ2-7; TRBD1 aligns across 11 bases. CDR3 length: 15 amino acids. The germline CDR1 and CDR2 sequences are SGHDT and YYEEEE. V shed 1 base and J 4 bases; nucleotides not matched to a gene: 4.

The chain combines TRBV30 with TRBJ1-1; no clear D gene. Trimming removed 5 bases from V and 2 bases from J, with 9 bases in between. The CDR3 contains 12 residues. Germline V gene sequence: CDR1 GTSNPN, CDR2 SVGIG (reference sequence). CDR3 sequence (DNA): TGTGCCTGGGCAGCCATTAACACTGAAGCTTTCTTT. Translated, it gives CAWAAINTEAFF.

The genes are TRBV10-3 and TRBJ1-4; D possibly corresponds to TRBD1 (6 bases). The CDR3 is made up of 14 amino acids. The V end lost 0 bases, the J end lost 8 bases, and 10 bases lay between the germline ends. Germline V gives CDR1 ENHRY, CDR2 SYGVKD. CDR3 in DNA: TGTGCCATCAGTGAGTCAGGGGGTCCGGAAAAACTGTTTTTT. Amino acid sequence: CAISESGGPEKLFF.

This clone has only one observation. The J gene is TRBJ2-5, the V gene TRBV11-2; D perhaps matches TRBD1 (6 bases). Germline V CDR1 and CDR2: SGHAT, FQNNGV. Trimming cost V 4 bases and J 1 base, with 10 bases left between them. The CDR3 contains 14 residues. CDR3 sequence reads: CASSYRGFQETQYF. CDR3 DNA: TGTGCCAGCAGCTATAGGGGGTTCCAAGAGACCCAGTACTTC. Based on the CDR3 plus reference TRBV11-2 and TRBJ2-5, the full variable domain is EAGVAQSPRYKIIEKRQSVAFWCNPISGHATLYWYQQILGQGPKLLIQFQNNGVVDDSQLPKDRFSAERLKGVDSTLKIQPAKLEDSAVYLCASSYRGFQETQYFGPGTRLLVL.

This chain uses TRBV5-1 with TRBJ2-5; 10 bases agree with TRBD1. This CDR3 region has 15 residues. The V and J ends lost 4 bases and 0 bases, in that order; junction bases with no gene match: 3. The germline V gene encodes CDR1 SGHRS and CDR2 YFSETQ. The CDR3: CASSLGTGDQETQYF. CDR3 bases: TGCGCCAGCAGCCTTGGGACAGGGGACCAAGAGACCCAGTACTTC.

This chain joins TRBV5-5 and TRBJ1-1; tentatively, D is TRBD1 (5 bases). Germline-derived CDR1 and CDR2 are SGHKS and YYEKEE (reference sequence). The V and J ends lost 4 bases and 1 base respectively, with 11 bases between them. This CDR3 comprises 14 residues. The CDR3 region has the DNA TGTGCCAGCAGCCCGGGACCGCCGAACACTGAAGCTTTCTTT. It codes for CASSPGPPNTEAFF.

This CDR3 reads CASSLELAVPYEQYF. The CDR3 DNA is TGTGCCAGCAGCTTGGAACTAGCGGTTCCCTACGAGCAGTACTTC. The chain uses TRBV5-6 and TRBJ2-7, with 8 bases matching TRBD2. Germline V gene lookup returns CDR1 SGHDT and CDR2 YYEEEE. The length of the CDR3 is 15 residues. V was clipped by 0 bases and J by 2 bases; unmatched bases: 4.

The count of this clone is one. The CDR3 region is CASSLRGGAYNEQFF. The CDR3 DNA reads as TGTGCCAGCAGCCTGCGGGGGGGGGCCTACAATGAGCAGTTCTTC. The chain is built from TRBV14 and TRBJ2-1; 9 bases are shared with TRBD2. Germline CDR1 SGHDN, CDR2 FVKESK. J was trimmed by 2 bases and V by 4 bases; bases with no gene match: 3. This CDR3 spans 15 amino acids.

Concerning this clone: A junction boundary mismatches the germline segment, possibly from a read error. The chain uses TRBV7-7 and TRBJ2-5; perhaps TRBD2 as D (5 bases). The CDR3 has 15 amino acids. Germline V gene lookup returns CDR1 SSHAT and CDR2 FNYEAQ (reference sequence). The CDR3 nucleotides read TGTGCTAGCAGCCCGGCGGGCAGGAGCCAAGAGACCCAGTACTTC. Translation: CASSPAGRSQETQYF.

This chain joins TRBV19 and TRBJ1-5, with 9 bases that match TRBD1. There are 15 residues in the CDR3. The V gene end was trimmed by 5 bases and the J gene end by 7 bases; junction bases not matched to a gene: 9. The germline V gene encodes CDR1 LNHDA and CDR2 SQIVND (reference sequence). CDR3 region: CASSSGTGRIQPQHF. CDR3 sequence (DNA): TGTGCCAGTAGTTCCGGGACAGGGAGGATCCAGCCCCAGCATTTT.

V gene TRBV6-6 combines with J gene TRBJ1-5, with D uncertain. The CDR3 is 13 amino acids. V lost 6 bases, J lost 4 bases, and 10 bases lay in between. Germline V gene data show CDR1 as MNHNY and CDR2 as SVGAGI (reference sequence). The CDR3 protein is CASSHDPNQPQHF. CDR3 DNA: TGTGCCAGCAGCCACGACCCGAATCAGCCCCAGCATTTT.

The rearrangement joins TRBV24-1 to TRBJ2-3; a possible D gene is TRBD2 (6 bases). CDR1 and CDR2 from the germline V gene are KGHDR and SFDVKD. The CDR3 extends over 14 amino acids. The V end was cut by 5 bases, the J end by 2 bases, with 10 bases between. The CDR3 nucleotides read TGTGCCACCAGTGCAGGAGGGAACACAGATACGCAGTATTTT. Translated, it gives CATSAGGNTDTQYF.

This clone was observed once. This chain joins TRBV21-1 and TRBJ1-2; the table assigns TRBD1, which was not confirmed against the DNA. TRBV21-1 is a pseudogene. This CDR3 spans 18 amino acids. This chain's CDR3 is CASSKKVAGGQTFYGYTF. DNA for the CDR3: TGTGCCAGCAGCAAGAAAGTAGCAGGGGGCCAGACTTTCTATGGCTACACCTTC.

The chain uses TRBV11-2 and TRBJ2-1; 13 bases map to TRBD2. The CDR3 sequence is 16 residues long. After removal of 3 bases from V and 10 bases from J, the junction contained 9 bases not matched to a gene. Germline assignment: CDR1 SGHAT and CDR2 FQNNGV. CDR3 DNA sequence: TGTGCCAGCAGCTTGACCTCCGGGACTAGCGGGAACGAGCAGTTCTTC. The encoded protein is CASSLTSGTSGNEQFF.

CDR3: CASSIPGLYGYTF. For the CDR3, the DNA is TGTGCCAGTAGTATTCCGGGTCTCTATGGCTACACCTTC. The gene calls are TRBV19 and TRBJ1-2; D not certain. The CDR3 has 13 amino acids. The germline V gene encodes CDR1 LNHDA and CDR2 SQIVND (reference sequence). Trimming took off 3 bases at V and 4 bases at J, with 9 bases between the two ends.

Comment on this clone: Compared with germline, one end of the junction differs, possibly owing to a read error. The chain carries TRBV6-1 and TRBJ2-5, with 10 positions matching TRBD2. This CDR3 is 14 amino acids long. Germline lookup yields CDR1 MNHNS and CDR2 SASEGT. CDR3 bases: TGTGCCAGCGGTGAGCGGGGGGGCCCAGGGACCCAGTACTTC. It codes for CASGERGGPGTQYF.

The chain has TRBV6-5 and TRBJ2-7; D not certain. This CDR3 spans 12 amino acids. Germline CDR1 is MNHEY and CDR2 is SVGAGI. The ends were cut back, 11 bases at V and 0 bases at J, with 11 bases in the middle. The CDR3 sequence is CAGYKYSYEQYF. For the CDR3, the DNA is TGTGCCGGCTACAAGTACTCCTACGAGCAGTACTTC.

The chain uses TRBV5-6 and TRBJ1-3; D might be TRBD1 (5 bases). Trimming shortened V by 0 bases and J by 3 bases, and 10 bases separated the two germline ends. The CDR3 is 15 residues long. Germline CDR1 reads SGHDT; CDR2 reads YYEEEE. CDR3 residues: CASSLAGPGGNTIYF. DNA for the CDR3: TGTGCCAGCAGCTTGGCAGGGCCGGGTGGAAACACCATATATTTT. The entire variable domain, with the rest obtained from reference TRBV5-6 and TRBJ1-3, is as follows: DAGVTQSPTHLIKTRGQQVTLRCSPKSGHDTVSWYQQALGQGPQFIFQYYEEEERQRGNFPDRFSGHQFPNYSSELNVNALLLGDSALYLCASSLAGPGGNTIYFGEGSWLTVV.

The chain employs TRBV20-1 and TRBJ1-4; a possible D gene is TRBD1 (5 bases). Germline V CDR1 and CDR2: DFQATT, SNEGSKA (reference sequence). The V end lost 3 bases, the J end lost 2 bases, and 25 bases lay between the germline ends. The CDR3 sequence is 19 residues long. The CDR3 DNA sequence: TGCAGTGCTAGTCCTTGGGCCGGGACTCTAGGAGGGACTAATGAAAAACTGTTTTTT. Translating gives CSASPWAGTLGGTNEKLFF.

The chain has TRBV5-6 and TRBJ1-1; tentatively, D is TRBD1 (5 bases). This CDR3 is 14 amino acids long. Germline CDR1 reads SGHDT; CDR2 reads YYEEEE. V was clipped by 5 bases and J by 5 bases, with 16 bases between them. The CDR3 nucleotides read TGTGCCAGCAGTCGTGACGGGGGGTGGACTGAAGCTTTCTTT. Residues: CASSRDGGWTEAFF.

The J gene is TRBJ2-2, the V gene TRBV19; TRBD2 might be the D (6 bases). Trimming shortened V by 6 bases and J by 5 bases, and 13 bases separated the two germline ends. The CDR3 runs to 14 residues. Germline V gene data show CDR1 as LNHDA and CDR2 as SQIVND (reference sequence). CDR3 in DNA: TGTGCCAGTAGCACCCCCGCGGGGACCGGGGAGCTGTTTTTT. This encodes CASSTPAGTGELFF.

For the CDR3, the DNA is TGTGCCAGCTCCGAAGAAGTCAGCTCCTATAATTCACCCCTCCACTTT. Translating it yields CASSEEVSSYNSPLHF. The chain links TRBV7-8 to TRBJ1-6; no reliable D call. Germline assignment: CDR1 SGHVS and CDR2 FQNEAQ. This CDR3 region has 16 residues. With 8 bases removed from V and 0 bases from J, the gap between germline ends came to 14 bases.

V and J are TRBV13 and TRBJ2-1; no firm D call. The CDR3 extends over 15 amino acids. Germline V gene lookup returns CDR1 PRHDT and CDR2 FYEKMQ (reference sequence). The V end was cut by 0 bases, the J end by 0 bases, with 6 bases between. CDR3 coding DNA: TGTGCCAGCAGCTTAGGGACACACTCCTACAATGAGCAGTTCTTC. This translates into CASSLGTHSYNEQFF.

The V call is TRBV7-8, the J call TRBJ2-6, with D possibly being TRBD2 (5 bases). V shed 5 bases and J shed 4 bases, with 12 bases lying between them. CDR1 SGHVS and CDR2 FQNEAQ come from the germline V gene. The CDR3 sequence is 15 residues long. As DNA, the CDR3 is TGTGCCAGCAGCCGAGGGTCCGGGGGGGCCAACGTCCTGACTTTC. This gives the protein CASSRGSGGANVLTF. The complete variable domain, with remaining parts taken from reference TRBV7-8 and TRBJ2-6, reads GAGVSQSPRYKVAKRGQDVALRCDPISGHVSLFWYQQALGQGPEFLTYFQNEAQLDKSGLPSDRFFAERPEGSVSTLKIQRTQQEDSAVYLCASSRGSGGANVLTFGAGSRLTVL.

For the CDR3, the DNA is TGTGCCAGCAGCCCCGGGCAGAGCTCCTATAATTCACCCCTCCACTTT. Encoded protein: CASSPGQSSYNSPLHF. The rearrangement links TRBV5-8 to TRBJ1-6, with D unresolved. Trimming pared 4 bases from V and 0 bases from J, leaving 11 bases between. This CDR3 comprises 16 residues. Germline CDR1 and CDR2: SGHTS and YDEGEE.

V is TRBV14 and J is TRBJ1-6; D uncertain. The V end lost 1 base, the J end lost 1 base, and 14 bases lay between the germline ends. Germline V gene lookup returns CDR1 SGHDN and CDR2 FVKESK. This CDR3 is built from 18 residues. CDR3 in DNA: TGTGCCAGCAGCCAAGCTTTACGTCCCTGGTCCTATAATTCACCCCTCCACTTT. Translation: CASSQALRPWSYNSPLHF.